This T cell receptor beta chain stems from a study of blood T cell repertoires in COVID-19. Study-wide context: Samples representing acute and convalescent COVID-19 were sourced from the United States, Italy and Spain.

Study processing details: Reference gene primer amplification yielded estimated nucleated cell counts. Sequenced by immunoSEQ multiplex PCR; TCRdb stores in-frame clones only, minus some. That table furnishes V, J and clone size, whereas the DNA furnished D and trimming. The sample yields under 80,000 clones, approximately 83% seen once. V trimming: 5 bases; J trimming: 3 bases; junction bases outside the gene matches: 7. Germline-derived CDR1 and CDR2 are SGHDN and FVKESK. The length of the CDR3 is 14 residues. The source is a human donor in a cohort sampled during active COVID-19. The chain uses TRBV14 and TRBJ2-7; 7 bases line up with TRBD1. Sequenced material: peripheral blood. The CDR3 nucleotides read TGTGCCAGCAGCTTAACAGGGGTTGACTACGAGCAGTACTTC. Protein product: CASSLTGVDYEQYF.